Only a few counts were recorded for the clone carrying this TCR beta chain. The antigen is not known. Through a sample-barcoded 5' primer and a J-beta primer mix, a second PCR was run for roughly 6 to 12 cycles. Each cDNA was tagged by a template-switch adaptor containing 12 random nucleotides. TCRdb ran MiXCR on the 5' RACE reads and lists one entry per CDR3 protein. The top ten clones hold 45% to 55% of a sample with hundreds of thousands of distinct CDR3 sequences, roughly half of them seen once. This sample is part of a study of blood T cells in healthy people across ages. Points from the study as a whole: Not knowing donor CMV status may have confounded expanded clonotype changes.

CDR3 length: 13 amino acids. With V trimmed by 3 bases and J by 4 bases, 3 bases remained unmatched. CDR1 is DFQATT and CDR2 is SNEGSKA in the germline V gene (reference sequence). The source is a man in his fifties or sixties in good health. The chain recombines TRBV20-1 with TRBJ2-1; 7 positions agree with TRBD2. The specimen was blood. CDR3: CSASLADYNEQFF. As DNA, the CDR3 is TGCAGTGCTAGTCTAGCGGATTACAATGAGCAGTTCTTC.